The 10 T cell receptor beta chains in this list originate from one sample, sequenced in a study of CXCR3-negative and CXCR3-positive naive CD8 T cells. cDNA libraries for TRB were generated by 5' RACE incorporating UMI labels. No DNA is given; TCRdb re-called the 5' RACE reads and lists each CDR3 protein once. The table gives several thousand distinct CDR3 sequences; the top ten clones make up 1.5% to 2% of it. Material: naive CXCR3- CD8+ T cells from blood. The subset denotes: CD45RO-CCR7+CD27+CD95- naive CD8+ T cells lacking CXCR3 (TNR3-). Receptor source: a human donor in good health. Some clones in this sample may be carry-over from other donors' samples.

V and J are TRBV6-6 and TRBJ2-7; no DNA is available, so the TRBD1 call from TCRdb remains unchecked. CDR1 and CDR2 (germline): MNHNY, SVGAGI (reference sequence). The CDR3 is made up of 13 amino acids. The CDR3 sequence: CASARDSSYEQYF.

This clonotype is medium-sized by frequency. The genes are TRBV2 and TRBJ2-7. This CDR3 has 13 residues. Germline V lookup: CDR1 SNHLY, CDR2 FYNNEI. CDR3 sequence: CASSEGAAYEQYF.

The V call is TRBV29-1, the J call TRBJ2-6; absent DNA, TCRdb's TRBD1 call cannot be checked. From germline, CDR1 is SQVTM and CDR2 ANQGSEA. This CDR3 has 14 amino acids. This CDR3 reads CSVEDRAGANVLTF. The whole variable domain, filled in from reference TRBV29-1 and TRBJ2-6, reads SAVISQKPSRDICQRGTSLTIQCQVDSQVTMMFWYRQQPGQSLTLIATANQGSEATYESGFVIDKFPISRPNLTFSTLTVSNMSPEDSSIYLCSVEDRAGANVLTFGAGSRLTVL.

The chain combines TRBV29-1 with TRBJ2-7. CDR3 length: 13 residues. Germline CDR1 and CDR2: SQVTM and ANQGSEA. CDR3 sequence: CSADPGSGYEQYF.

This chain connects TRBV6-2 or TRBV6-3 to TRBJ1-1; TCRdb gives TRBD1 as the D gene, but with no DNA this cannot be confirmed. The germline gives CDR1 MNHEY, CDR2 SVGEGT. This CDR3 has 17 amino acids. The CDR3 reads CASSYSNLAGQRPEAFF.

This chain joins TRBV12-3 or TRBV12-4 and TRBJ2-3. The CDR3 is made up of 14 amino acids. This CDR3 reads CASSLTRSTDTQYF.

The chain joins TRBV28 to TRBJ1-5; the TRBD1 assignment by TCRdb is unverifiable without DNA. CDR3 length equals 19 residues. Germline CDR1 reads MDHEN; CDR2 reads SYDVKM. The CDR3 sequence: CASSHRGSYTPPSNQPQHF.

This clonotype is medium-sized (0.01 to 0.1%) by frequency. CDR3 sequence reads: CASSRETGIIPGELFF. This chain joins TRBV11-1 and TRBJ2-2; TCRdb's D call, TRBD1, is unchecked because there is no DNA. The length of the CDR3 is 16 residues. Germline CDR1 and CDR2: SGHAT and FQDESV (reference sequence).

J is TRBJ2-7 and V is TRBV28; as DNA is missing, the TRBD2 call by TCRdb cannot be tested. This CDR3 is built from 15 residues. Germline V gene sequence: CDR1 MDHEN, CDR2 SYDVKM. The chain's CDR3 is CASSSPGLAAYEQYF.

The chain recombines TRBV28 with TRBJ2-3; TCRdb picks TRBD2, but there is no DNA to check that call. The CDR3 has 16 amino acids. Germline V gene sequence: CDR1 MDHEN, CDR2 SYDVKM. The CDR3 loop reads CASSLSTGTPFSTQYF.